The sequence of this T cell receptor (beta chain) was determined in a study of cytomegalovirus exposure and HLA in healthy donors. In its sample, this clone was seen a few times. An end of the junction does not agree with germline; a read error may underlie this. In germline, CDR1 is DFQATT, CDR2 SNEGSKA (reference sequence). The CDR3 length is 10 residues. Amplification used 60 Vbeta primers and 13 Jbeta primers. The assay was immunoSEQ multiplex PCR, and TCRdb's table has in-frame clones only and misses some. The sample yields approximately 150,000 clones, approximately 9% seen once. The sequenced material came from PBMCs. The rearrangement joins TRBV20-1 to TRBJ2-1; D ambiguous. This receptor was taken from a male donor in good health and CMV-seronegative. This chain's CDR3 is CSASDNEQFF. The CDR3, as DNA: TGCAGTGCCTCCGACAATGAGCAGTTCTTC.